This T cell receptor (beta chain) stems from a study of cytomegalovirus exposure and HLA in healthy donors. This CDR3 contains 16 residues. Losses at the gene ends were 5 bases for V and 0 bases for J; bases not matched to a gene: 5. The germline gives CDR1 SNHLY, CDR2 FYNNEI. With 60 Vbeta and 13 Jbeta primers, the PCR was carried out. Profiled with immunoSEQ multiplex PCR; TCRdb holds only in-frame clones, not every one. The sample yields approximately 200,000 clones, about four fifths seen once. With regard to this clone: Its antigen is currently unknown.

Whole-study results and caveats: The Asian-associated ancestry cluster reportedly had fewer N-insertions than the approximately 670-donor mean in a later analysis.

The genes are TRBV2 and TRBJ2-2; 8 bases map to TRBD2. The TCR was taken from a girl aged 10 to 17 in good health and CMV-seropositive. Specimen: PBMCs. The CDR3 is CASSPLAATNTGELFF. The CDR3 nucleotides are TGTGCCAGCAGTCCACTAGCGGCGACGAACACCGGGGAGCTGTTTTTT.